This T cell receptor (beta chain) was captured by sequencing in a study of T cells after posttransplantation cyclophosphamide. Cells defined as naive were viable CD3+CD4+ or CD3+CD8+ and CCR7+CD45RA+CD45RO-CD95-CD27+CD28+. Data came from immunoSEQ multiplex PCR; TCRdb stores just in-frame clones and leaves some out. The sample contains tens of thousands of clones, 95% to 98% of which appear only once. Germline V lookup: CDR1 GTSNPN, CDR2 SVGIG (reference sequence). The CDR3 has 16 amino acids. Trimming left V 2 bases short and J 0 bases short, with 16 bases between. This TCR was sampled from a middle-aged man in good health, CMV-negative, and a related stem cell transplant donor. The chain combines TRBV30 with TRBJ1-1, with unresolved D. The source material was naive CD4+ T cells sorted from PBMCs. The CDR3 sequence: CAWSSPWASMNTEAFF. DNA of the CDR3: TGTGCCTGGAGTTCCCCATGGGCCTCCATGAACACTGAAGCTTTCTTT.